The 4 T cell receptor beta chains presented below share a single source sample, sequenced in a study of blood T cells in healthy people across ages. A J-beta primer mix and a sample-barcoded 5' primer were used in a second PCR of roughly 7 to 12 cycles. One entry per CDR3 protein results from TCRdb running MiXCR on the 5' RACE reads. The data show almost 1 million distinct CDR3 sequences, with 45% to 60% seen just once and around 21% held by the top ten. The source material was blood. These receptors originate from a woman in her fifties or sixties in good health.

This clonotype was counted at least ten times. This chain uses TRBV6-4 with TRBJ2-3; 9 nucleotides align to TRBD1. This CDR3 is built from 16 residues. J gave up 1 base and V 6 bases, and 8 bases lay outside the gene matches. Germline CDR1 MRHNA, CDR2 SNTAGT. The CDR3: CASSKFGTGRTDTQYF. CDR3 coding DNA: TGTGCCAGCAGCAAGTTTGGGACAGGGCGCACAGATACGCAGTATTTT.

J is TRBJ2-7 and V is TRBV15; D possibly matches TRBD1 or TRBD2 (6 bases each). CDR3 length: 16 amino acids. Germline V gives CDR1 LNHNV, CDR2 YYDKDF (reference sequence). V was shortened by 4 bases and J by 0 bases, with 16 bases between the two germline ends. CDR3 sequence (DNA): TGTGCCACCAGCAAGAGAGGGGGGACGGGCTCCTACGAGCAGTACTTC. Protein: CATSKRGGTGSYEQYF.

This clonotype has a count of ten or more. The genes are TRBV20-1 and TRBJ2-3; 8 nucleotides line up with TRBD2. This CDR3 comprises 15 residues. The germline gives CDR1 DFQATT, CDR2 SNEGSKA (reference sequence). Trimming took 5 bases from V and 0 from J; bases not matched to a gene: 7. CDR3 residues: CSADRLALSTDTQYF. The CDR3 nucleotides read TGCAGTGCTGATCGACTAGCGCTGAGCACAGATACGCAGTATTTT.

About this clonotype itself: A much larger clone differs by one base, so this may be a read error. The CDR3 spells CASSPPKTDTQYF. In DNA, the CDR3 is TGTGCCAGCTCACCACCGAAGACAGATACGCAGTATTTT. This chain joins TRBV18 and TRBJ2-3; no firm D call. The CDR3 extends over 13 amino acids. V lost 0 bases and J lost 3, with 4 bases in between. Germline lookup yields CDR1 KGHSH and CDR2 LQKENI.